The 2 T cell receptor beta chains reported below all come from one sample, sequenced in a study of shared clonotypes between healthy human individuals. TCRdb's table, derived via immunoSEQ multiplex PCR, lists solely in-frame clones and lacks some. This sample has about 2.3 million clones; 85% to 95% occur once, and the top ten carry 0.39%. Sequencing was done on a sample of naive CD4+ T cells from PBMCs. As to subset: CD45RA+ positively selected. The receptors were gathered from a man between 18 and 35 years old in good health. Some clones in this sample may be carry-over from other donors' samples.

The chain couples TRBV9 to TRBJ2-5; D remains ambiguous. V was clipped by 2 bases and J by 5 bases, with 10 bases between them. Germline assignment: CDR1 SGDLS and CDR2 YYNGEE. The CDR3 sequence is 13 residues long. The CDR3 protein is CASSVRSVETQYF. CDR3 bases: TGTGCCAGCAGCGTCCGTAGTGTTGAGACCCAGTACTTC.

CDR3: CASSLNPREQYF. The CDR3 DNA sequence: TGTGCCAGCAGTTTAAACCCCCGGGAGCAGTACTTC. The chain links TRBV28 to TRBJ2-7, with D uncertain. The CDR3 has 12 residues. CDR1 is MDHEN, CDR2 SYDVKM, per germline. Trimming took 2 bases from V and 7 from J, leaving 9 bases between them.